The rows below give T cell receptor beta chains drawn from one sample of a study of T cell responses to AZD1222 COVID-19 vaccine. Measured with immunoSEQ multiplex PCR; TCRdb has only the in-frame clones, and not every one. Of about 110,000 clones in the sample, under 95% were seen once. This specimen consisted of peripheral blood, obtained on day 0 of AZD1222 vaccination. The receptors were sampled from an adult in good health. The CDR3 runs from the conserved cysteine through the conserved F or W. Each record gives: D gene, V gene, clone size, J gene, CDR3 protein, CDR3 DNA. D genes are given only for firm matches. Size is omitted from some rows. Given values are once, few, many or a class for expanded clones.

D: -; V: TRBV2; size: -; J: TRBJ2-5; CDR3: CASRGETQYF; DNA: TGTGCCAGCAGGGGGGAGACCCAGTACTTC
D: TRBD1; V: TRBV4-2; size: -; J: TRBJ1-2; CDR3: CASSHTGRGGLGYTF; DNA: TGTGCCAGCAGCCATACCGGCAGGGGGGGGCTTGGCTACACCTTC
D: -; V: TRBV12-5; size: few; J: TRBJ2-1; CDR3: CASGFRASTNEQFF; DNA: TGTGCTAGTGGTTTCCGGGCCTCAACCAATGAGCAGTTCTTC
D: TRBD2; V: TRBV7-9; size: -; J: TRBJ2-1; CDR3: CASSLAASGGIEQFF; DNA: TGTGCCAGCAGCTTAGCGGCCAGCGGGGGAATTGAGCAGTTCTTC
D: -; V: TRBV7-2; size: -; J: TRBJ1-2; CDR3: CASSAPADRTLFNGYTF; DNA: TGTGCCAGCAGCGCCCCCGCCGACAGGACGCTATTCAATGGCTACACCTTC
D: -; V: TRBV7-2; size: once; J: TRBJ2-7; CDR3: CASSLGTYYEQYF; DNA: TGTGCCAGCAGCTTGGGGACATATTACGAGCAGTACTTC
D: -; V: TRBV6-1; size: -; J: TRBJ1-1; CDR3: CASSEARYTEAFF; DNA: TGTGCCAGCAGTGAAGCCCGGTACACTGAAGCTTTCTTT
D: -; V: TRBV19; size: -; J: TRBJ1-3; CDR3: CASRLRGDTFSGNTIYF; DNA: TGTGCCAGTAGATTACGAGGGGACACCTTCTCTGGAAACACCATATATTTT
D: -; V: TRBV5-1; size: -; J: TRBJ1-6; CDR3: CASSLVAGSNSPLHF; DNA: TGCGCCAGCAGCTTGGTTGCAGGATCAAATTCACCCCTCCACTTT
D: -; V: TRBV18; size: -; J: TRBJ1-6; CDR3: CASSPGAHGRNSPLHF; DNA: TGTGCCAGCTCACCAGGAGCGCACGGGCGTAATTCACCCCTCCACTTT
D: -; V: TRBV18; size: -; J: TRBJ1-2; CDR3: CASSVQGSFYGYTF; DNA: TGTGCCAGCTCAGTCCAGGGTTCCTTCTATGGCTACACCTTC
D: -; V: TRBV5-1; size: -; J: TRBJ2-6; CDR3: CASSSTGSLRSGANVLTF; DNA: TGCGCCAGCAGCTCAACAGGGTCACTTCGCTCTGGGGCCAACGTCCTGACTTTC
D: TRBD1; V: TRBV7-9; size: -; J: TRBJ1-2; CDR3: CASSSDRADGYTF; DNA: TGTGCCAGCAGCTCCGACAGGGCGGATGGCTACACCTTC